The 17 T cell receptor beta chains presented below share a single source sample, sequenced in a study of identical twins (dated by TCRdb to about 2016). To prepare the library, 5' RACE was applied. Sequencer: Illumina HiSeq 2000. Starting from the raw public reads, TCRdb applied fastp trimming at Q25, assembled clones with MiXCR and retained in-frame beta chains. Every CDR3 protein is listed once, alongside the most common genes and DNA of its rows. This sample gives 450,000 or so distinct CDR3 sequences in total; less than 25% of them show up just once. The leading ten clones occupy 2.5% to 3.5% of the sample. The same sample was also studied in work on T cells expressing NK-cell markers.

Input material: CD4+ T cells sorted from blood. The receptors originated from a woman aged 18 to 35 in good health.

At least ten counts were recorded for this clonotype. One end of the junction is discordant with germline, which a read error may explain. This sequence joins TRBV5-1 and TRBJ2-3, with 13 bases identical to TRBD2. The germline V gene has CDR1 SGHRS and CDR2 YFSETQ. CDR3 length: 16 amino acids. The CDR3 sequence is CASSLGLAGVTDTQYF. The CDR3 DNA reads TGTGCCAGCAGTCTCGGACTAGCGGGGGTCACAGATACGCAGTATTTT.

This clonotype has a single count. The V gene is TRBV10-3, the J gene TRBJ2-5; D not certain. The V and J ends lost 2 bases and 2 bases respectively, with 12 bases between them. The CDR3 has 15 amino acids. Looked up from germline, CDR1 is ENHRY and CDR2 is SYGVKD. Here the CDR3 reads CAISEGSGGQETQYF. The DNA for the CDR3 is TGTGCCATCAGTGAGGGTTCCGGCGGTCAAGAGACCCAGTACTTC.

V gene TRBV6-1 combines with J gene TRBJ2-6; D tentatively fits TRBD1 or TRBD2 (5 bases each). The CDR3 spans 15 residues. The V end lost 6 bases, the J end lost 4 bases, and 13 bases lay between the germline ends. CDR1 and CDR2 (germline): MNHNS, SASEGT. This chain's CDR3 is CASRTGTPGANVLTF. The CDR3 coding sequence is TGTGCCAGCAGGACCGGGACCCCGGGGGCCAACGTCCTGACTTTC.

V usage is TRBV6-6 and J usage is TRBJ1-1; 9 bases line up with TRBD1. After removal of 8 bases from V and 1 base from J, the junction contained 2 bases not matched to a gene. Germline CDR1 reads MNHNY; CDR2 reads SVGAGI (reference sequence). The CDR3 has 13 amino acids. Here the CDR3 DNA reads TGTGCCAGCCTGGACAGGGGGAACACTGAAGCTTTCTTT. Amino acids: CASLDRGNTEAFF.

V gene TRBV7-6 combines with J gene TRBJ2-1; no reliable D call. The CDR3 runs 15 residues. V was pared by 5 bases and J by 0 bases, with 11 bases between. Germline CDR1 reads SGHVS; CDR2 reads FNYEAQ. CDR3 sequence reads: CASSTLGNSYNEQFF. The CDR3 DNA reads TGTGCCAGCAGCACACTGGGAAACTCCTACAATGAGCAGTTCTTC.

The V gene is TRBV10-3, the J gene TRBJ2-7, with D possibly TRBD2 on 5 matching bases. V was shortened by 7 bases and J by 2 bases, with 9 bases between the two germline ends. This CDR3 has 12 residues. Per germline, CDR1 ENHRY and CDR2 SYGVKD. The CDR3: CAITSGTYEQYF. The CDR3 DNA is TGTGCCATCACCTCCGGGACCTACGAGCAGTACTTC.

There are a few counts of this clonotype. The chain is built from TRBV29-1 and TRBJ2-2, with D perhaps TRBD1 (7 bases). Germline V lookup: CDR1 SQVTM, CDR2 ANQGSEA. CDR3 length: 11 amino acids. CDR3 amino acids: CSFRGAGELFF. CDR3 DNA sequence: TGCAGTTTCAGGGGGGCCGGGGAGCTGTTTTTT.

CDR3 protein: CASRPGTGSTGELFF. CDR3 sequence (DNA): TGTGCCAGCAGACCCGGGACAGGGAGCACCGGGGAGCTGTTTTTT. The V call is TRBV6-1, the J call TRBJ2-2, with TRBD1 identical over 9 bases. The CDR3 is made up of 15 amino acids. V lost 6 bases to trimming and J lost 4 bases; unmatched junction nucleotides: 6. CDR1 and CDR2 from the germline V gene are MNHNS and SASEGT.

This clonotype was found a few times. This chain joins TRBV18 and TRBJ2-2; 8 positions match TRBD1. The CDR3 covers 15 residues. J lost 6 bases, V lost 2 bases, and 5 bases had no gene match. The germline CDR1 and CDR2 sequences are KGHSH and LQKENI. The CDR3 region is CASSPGQGIPGELFF. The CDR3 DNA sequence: TGTGCCAGCTCACCAGGACAGGGAATCCCCGGGGAGCTGTTTTTT.

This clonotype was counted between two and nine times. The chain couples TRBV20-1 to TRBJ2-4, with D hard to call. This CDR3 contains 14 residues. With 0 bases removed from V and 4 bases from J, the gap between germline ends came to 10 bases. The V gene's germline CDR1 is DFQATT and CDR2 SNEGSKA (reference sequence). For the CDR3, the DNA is TGCAGTGCTAGAGACGGACGAGTAAAAAACATTCAGTACTTC. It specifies CSARDGRVKNIQYF.

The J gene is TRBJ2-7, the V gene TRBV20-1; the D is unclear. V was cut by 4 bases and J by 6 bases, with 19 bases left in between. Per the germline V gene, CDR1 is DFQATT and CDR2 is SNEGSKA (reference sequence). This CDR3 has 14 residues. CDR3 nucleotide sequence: TGCAGTGCTACCCAGAAAAGTGGGAACTCCGAGCAGTACTTC. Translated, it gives CSATQKSGNSEQYF.

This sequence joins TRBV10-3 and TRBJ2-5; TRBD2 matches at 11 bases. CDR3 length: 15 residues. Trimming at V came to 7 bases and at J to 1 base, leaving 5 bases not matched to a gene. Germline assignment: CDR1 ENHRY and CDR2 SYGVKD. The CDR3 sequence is CAITQTSGAQETQYF. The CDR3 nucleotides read TGTGCCATCACCCAGACTAGCGGGGCCCAAGAGACCCAGTACTTC.

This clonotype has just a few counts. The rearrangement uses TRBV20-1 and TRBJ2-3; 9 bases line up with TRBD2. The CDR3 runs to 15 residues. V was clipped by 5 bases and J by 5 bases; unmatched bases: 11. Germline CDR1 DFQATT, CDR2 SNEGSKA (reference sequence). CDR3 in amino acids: CSAPPPGLARDTQYF. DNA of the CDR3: TGCAGTGCTCCCCCTCCGGGACTAGCAAGAGATACGCAGTATTTT.

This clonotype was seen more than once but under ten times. The CDR3 coding sequence is TGTGCCAGCAGCTTAACGGGGTGGCTGGTAAAAGGAAACACCATATATTTT. Residues: CASSLTGWLVKGNTIYF. V and J are TRBV7-6 and TRBJ1-3; D remains ambiguous. Trimming took 2 bases from V and 4 from J, leaving 18 bases between them. Germline V lookup: CDR1 SGHVS, CDR2 FNYEAQ. CDR3 length: 17 residues.

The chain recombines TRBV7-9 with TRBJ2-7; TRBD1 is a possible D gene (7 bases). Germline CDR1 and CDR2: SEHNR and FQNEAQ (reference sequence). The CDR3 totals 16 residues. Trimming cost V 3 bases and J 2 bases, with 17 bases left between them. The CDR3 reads CASSLGRTGGTYEQYF. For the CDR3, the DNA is TGTGCCAGCAGCTTGGGGAGGACAGGCGGGACCTACGAGCAGTACTTC. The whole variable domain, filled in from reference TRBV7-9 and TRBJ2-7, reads DTGVSQNPRHKITKRGQNVTFRCDPISEHNRLYWYRQTLGQGPEFLTYFQNEAQLEKSRLLSDRFSAERPKGSFSTLEIQRTEQGDSAMYLCASSLGRTGGTYEQYFGPGTRLTVT.

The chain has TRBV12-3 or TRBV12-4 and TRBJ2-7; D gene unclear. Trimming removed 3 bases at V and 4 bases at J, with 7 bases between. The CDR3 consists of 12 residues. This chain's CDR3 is CASSFHSYEQYF. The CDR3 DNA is TGTGCCAGCAGTTTCCATAGTTACGAGCAGTACTTC.

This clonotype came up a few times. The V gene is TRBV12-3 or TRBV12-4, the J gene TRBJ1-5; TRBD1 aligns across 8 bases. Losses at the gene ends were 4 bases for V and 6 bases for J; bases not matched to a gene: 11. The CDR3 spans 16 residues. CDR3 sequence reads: CASSSWTGPLSQPQHF. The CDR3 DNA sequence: TGTGCCAGCAGTTCTTGGACAGGGCCCCTTAGTCAGCCCCAGCATTTT.